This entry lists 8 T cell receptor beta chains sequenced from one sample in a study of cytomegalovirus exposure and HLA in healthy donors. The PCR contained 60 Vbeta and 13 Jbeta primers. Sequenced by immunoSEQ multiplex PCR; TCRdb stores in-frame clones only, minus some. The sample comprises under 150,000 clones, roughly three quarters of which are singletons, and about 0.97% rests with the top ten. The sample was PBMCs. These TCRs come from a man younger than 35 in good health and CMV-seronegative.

CDR3 sequence: CSVGQGSHEQYF. The CDR3 DNA is TGCAGCGTTGGACAGGGGTCCCACGAGCAGTACTTC. The gene calls are TRBV29-1 and TRBJ2-7; 8 nucleotides line up with TRBD1. The ends lost 4 bases at V and 5 bases at J; junction bases unmatched: 4. The CDR3 runs to 12 residues. Germline CDR1 reads SQVTM; CDR2 reads ANQGSEA.

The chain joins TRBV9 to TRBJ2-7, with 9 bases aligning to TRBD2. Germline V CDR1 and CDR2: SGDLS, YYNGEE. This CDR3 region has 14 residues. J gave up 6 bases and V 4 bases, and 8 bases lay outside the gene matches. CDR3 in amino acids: CASSSRVSGGEQYF. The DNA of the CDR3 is TGTGCCAGCAGCTCCCGGGTTAGCGGGGGCGAGCAGTACTTC.

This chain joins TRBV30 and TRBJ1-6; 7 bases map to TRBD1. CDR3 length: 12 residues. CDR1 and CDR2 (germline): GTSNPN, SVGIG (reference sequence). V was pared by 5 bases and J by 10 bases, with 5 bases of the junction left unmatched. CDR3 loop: CAWRRQGSPLHF. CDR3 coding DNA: TGTGCCTGGCGACGACAGGGATCACCCCTCCACTTT.

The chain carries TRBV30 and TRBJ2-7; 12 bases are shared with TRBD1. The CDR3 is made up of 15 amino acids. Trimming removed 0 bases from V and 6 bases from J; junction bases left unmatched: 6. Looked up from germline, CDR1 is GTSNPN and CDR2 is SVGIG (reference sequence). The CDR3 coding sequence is TGTGCCTGGAGTGTACCCGGGACAGGGGGCTCCGAGCAGTACTTC. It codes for CAWSVPGTGGSEQYF.

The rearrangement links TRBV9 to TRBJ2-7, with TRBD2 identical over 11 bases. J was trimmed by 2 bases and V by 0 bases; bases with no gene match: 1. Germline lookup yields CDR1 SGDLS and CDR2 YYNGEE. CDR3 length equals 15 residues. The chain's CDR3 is CASSVGSGGAYEQYF. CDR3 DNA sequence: TGTGCCAGCAGCGTAGGTAGCGGGGGGGCCTACGAGCAGTACTTC.

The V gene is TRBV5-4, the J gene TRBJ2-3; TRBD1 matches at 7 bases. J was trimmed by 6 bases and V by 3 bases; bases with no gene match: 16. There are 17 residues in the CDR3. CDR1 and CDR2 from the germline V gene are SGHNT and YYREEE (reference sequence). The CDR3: CASSSGSSTGSGDTQYF. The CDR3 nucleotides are TGTGCCAGCAGCTCTGGTAGCTCGACAGGGTCGGGGGATACGCAGTATTTT.

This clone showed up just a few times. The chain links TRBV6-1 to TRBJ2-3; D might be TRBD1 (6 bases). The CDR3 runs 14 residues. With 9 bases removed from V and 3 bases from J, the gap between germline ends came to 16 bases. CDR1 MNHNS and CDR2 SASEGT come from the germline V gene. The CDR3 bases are TGTGCCAGTTCGCGGACAGTTTTGACAGATACGCAGTATTTT. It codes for CASSRTVLTDTQYF.

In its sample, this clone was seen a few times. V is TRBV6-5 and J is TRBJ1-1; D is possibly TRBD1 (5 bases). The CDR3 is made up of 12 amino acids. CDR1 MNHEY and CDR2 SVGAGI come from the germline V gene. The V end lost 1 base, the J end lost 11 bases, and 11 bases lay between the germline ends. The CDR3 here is CASSYWGGRAFF. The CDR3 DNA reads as TGTGCCAGCAGTTACTGGGGCGGTAGGGCTTTCTTT.